This TCR beta chain was identified during a study of T cell responses to AZD1222 COVID-19 vaccine. Points from the study as a whole: Donors skewed white British and female; clonal diversity was possibly underestimated. The number of AZD1222 recipients seropositive at baseline was only five or six.

Comments on this clone: Its antigen is as yet unknown. At one of its ends the junction is not consistent with the germline gene, which may arise from a read error.

Only in-frame clones appear in the TCRdb table, and some are missing; sequencing was by immunoSEQ multiplex PCR. The table includes about 140,000 clones, 80% to 95% detected once. CDR3 length: 16 amino acids. Germline lookup yields CDR1 LGHNA and CDR2 YNFKEQ. This TCR was recovered from an adult who received the AZD1222 COVID-19 vaccine. This material consisted of peripheral blood, taken 28 days after the second AZD1222 dose. The rearrangement uses TRBV4-2 and TRBJ2-1, with 10 bases lining up with TRBD2. CDR3 sequence (DNA): TGTGCCAGCAGCGAAGAACCTAGCGGGAGCTACAATGAGCAGTTCTTC. Amino acids: CASSEEPSGSYNEQFF.